This entry features one T cell receptor (beta chain) sequence. Antigen: not known. V was pared by 1 base and J by 9 bases, with 22 bases between. Germline V gene lookup returns CDR1 SGHTA and CDR2 FQGNSA. CDR3 size: 18 residues. Only cases whose brain tissue showed the highest T cell transcript signatures were sequenced. The data derive from a study of brain T cells in children with intractable seizures. The study, taken as a whole, reports: Patients' HCMV serostatus was unknown; virus specificity rests on CDR3 similarity alone. Clones missing pre-surgery may reflect undersampling of that blood sample.

Clones were sequenced by immunoSEQ multiplex PCR, and TCRdb holds only the in-frame ones, with some missing. The table includes about 64,000 clones, roughly 95% detected once. This sequence joins TRBV7-2 and TRBJ2-6; a possible D gene is TRBD2 (6 bases). Sequenced material: peripheral blood, taken at surgery. This receptor was obtained from a boy under two years old with focal cortical dysplasia and intractable seizures. DNA for the CDR3: TGTGCCAGCAGCTTAGTTGGGACTCTCCGATCTTTTCTCAACGTCCTGACTTTC. Protein product: CASSLVGTLRSFLNVLTF.